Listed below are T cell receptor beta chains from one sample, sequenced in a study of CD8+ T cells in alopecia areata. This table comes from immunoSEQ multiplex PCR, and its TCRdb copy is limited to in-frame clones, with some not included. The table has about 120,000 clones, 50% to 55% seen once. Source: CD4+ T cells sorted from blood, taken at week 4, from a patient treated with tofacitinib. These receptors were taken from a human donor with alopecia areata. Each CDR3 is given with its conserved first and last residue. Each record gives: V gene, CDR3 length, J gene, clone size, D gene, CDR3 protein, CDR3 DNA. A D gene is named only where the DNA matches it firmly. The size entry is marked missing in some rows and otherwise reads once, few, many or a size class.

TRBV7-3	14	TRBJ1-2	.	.	CASSASGRDYGYTF	TGTGCCAGCAGCGCGTCGGGGCGGGACTATGGCTACACCTTC
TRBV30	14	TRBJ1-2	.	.	CAWSVYASPRGYTF	TGTGCCTGGAGTGTATACGCATCTCCGCGGGGCTACACCTTC
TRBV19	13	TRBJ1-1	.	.	CASSRGGTDKAFF	TGTGCCAGTAGTCGGGGTGGCACAGACAAAGCTTTCTTT
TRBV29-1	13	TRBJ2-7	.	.	CSVEGHRADEQYF	TGCAGCGTCGAAGGGCACAGGGCAGACGAGCAGTACTTC
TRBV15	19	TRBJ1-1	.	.	CATSRRVGFSGLGGTEAFF	TGTGCCACCAGCAGACGCGTAGGTTTTTCAGGCCTTGGGGGCACTGAAGCTTTCTTT
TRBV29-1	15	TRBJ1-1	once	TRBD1	CSVGGTGTGRTEAFF	TGCAGCGTTGGGGGTACTGGGACAGGGAGGACTGAAGCTTTCTTT
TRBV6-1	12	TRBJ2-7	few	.	CASGRGSYEQYF	TGTGCCTCGGGACGTGGATCCTACGAGCAGTACTTC
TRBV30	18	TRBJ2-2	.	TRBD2	CAWSVRVSGRAGTGELFF	TGTGCCTGGAGTGTACGGGTTAGCGGGAGGGCGGGCACCGGGGAGCTGTTTTTT
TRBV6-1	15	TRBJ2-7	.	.	CASSEGFRGNYEQYF	TGTGCCAGCAGTGAAGGGTTCAGGGGAAACTACGAGCAGTACTTC
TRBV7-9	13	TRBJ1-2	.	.	CASSSGVVYGYTF	TGTGCCAGCAGCAGTGGGGTGGTCTATGGCTACACCTTC
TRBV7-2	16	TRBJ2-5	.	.	CASSGPGSRAQETQYF	TGTGCCAGCAGCGGTCCCGGGAGTCGGGCCCAAGAGACCCAGTACTTC
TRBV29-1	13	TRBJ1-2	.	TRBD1	CSVGQGSDYGYTF	TGCAGCGTTGGACAGGGAAGTGACTATGGCTACACCTTC
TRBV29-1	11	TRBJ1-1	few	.	CSVVGGEGAFF	TGCAGCGTTGTTGGGGGTGAAGGGGCTTTCTTT
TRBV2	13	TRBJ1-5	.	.	CASSDEYNQPQHF	TGTGCCAGCAGTGACGAGTACAATCAGCCCCAGCATTTT
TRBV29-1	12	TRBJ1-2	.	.	CSVEDRTYGYTF	TGCAGCGTTGAAGACAGAACCTATGGCTACACCTTC
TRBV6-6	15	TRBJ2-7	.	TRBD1	CASSYTGDRVDEQYF	TGTGCCAGCAGTTACACGGGGGACAGGGTGGACGAGCAGTACTTC
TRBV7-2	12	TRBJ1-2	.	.	CASSGQFGGYTF	TGTGCCAGTAGTGGACAATTCGGGGGCTACACCTTC
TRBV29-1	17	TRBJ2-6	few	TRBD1	CSRRGGTGSTGANVLTF	TGCAGCCGACGAGGAGGGACAGGGAGCACCGGGGCCAACGTCCTGACTTTC
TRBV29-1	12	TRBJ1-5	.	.	CSVQAGNQPQHF	TGCAGCGTCCAGGCGGGCAATCAGCCCCAGCATTTT
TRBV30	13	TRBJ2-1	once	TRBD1	CAWSIGGPNEQFF	TGTGCCTGGAGTATAGGGGGCCCCAATGAGCAGTTCTTC